The 29 T cell receptor beta chains below come from one sample, sequenced in a study of blood T cell repertoires in COVID-19 (dated by TCRdb to 2019 to 2021). The library was made by the immunoSEQ multiplex PCR assay. This is the immuneACCESS table as TCRdb keeps it, with only in-frame sequences that have V and J called. A part of the clones is gone; compared with another copy, unresolved V genes explain less than half, and the rest is unexplained. The sample profile shows 200,000 to 300,000 clones; approximately 90% of them were found once. The top ten constitute 3.5% to 4.5% of the sample. The sample comprised peripheral blood. The receptors shown here come from a woman aged 40 to 50 with acute or convalescent COVID-19.

Concerning this clone itself: The sample contains more than one DNA sequence encoding this CDR3. The chain couples TRBV18 to TRBJ1-2, with TRBD1 matching 10 bases. Germline-derived CDR1 and CDR2 are KGHSH and LQKENI. This CDR3 spans 15 amino acids. V was clipped by 3 bases and J by 2 bases; unmatched bases: 3. In DNA form, the CDR3 reads TGTGCCAGCTCACCTGGACAGGGGGGAAACTATGGCTACACCTTC. Its protein product is CASSPGQGGNYGYTF. The full variable domain, with the rest looked up from reference TRBV18 and TRBJ1-2, is NAGVMQNPRHLVRRRGQEARLRCSPMKGHSHVYWYRQLPEEGLKFMVYLQKENIIDESGMPKERFSAEFPKEGPSILRIQQVVRGDSAAYFCASSPGQGGNYGYTFGSGTRLTVV.

This sequence joins TRBV5-1 and TRBJ1-4; D possibly corresponds to TRBD1 (5 bases). V was shortened by 0 bases and J by 8 bases, with 14 bases between the two germline ends. Germline CDR1 and CDR2: SGHRS and YFSETQ. The CDR3 sequence is 15 residues long. The DNA for the CDR3 is TGCGCCAGCAGCTTGGAGAAGGGGCTGGGGGAAAAACTGTTTTTT. Translation gives CASSLEKGLGEKLFF.

The chain employs TRBV7-3 and TRBJ1-2, with D possibly being TRBD1 (5 bases). CDR1 is SGHTA, CDR2 FQGTGA, per germline. Trimming left V 5 bases short and J 3 bases short, with 19 bases between. The CDR3 is 16 amino acids. The CDR3 region is CASSPTGGGGYYGYTF. The DNA of the CDR3 is TGTGCCAGCAGCCCTACGGGTGGGGGAGGATACTATGGCTACACCTTC.

V is TRBV24-1 and J is TRBJ1-2; tentatively, D is TRBD1 (5 bases). Germline V lookup: CDR1 KGHDR, CDR2 SFDVKD. The V end lost 0 bases, the J end lost 8 bases, and 15 bases lay between the germline ends. This CDR3 contains 15 residues. The chain's CDR3 is CATSDLGGRIYGYTF. CDR3 nucleotide sequence: TGTGCCACCAGTGATTTGGGGGGGAGAATATACGGCTACACCTTC.

This chain joins TRBV7-2 and TRBJ2-3, with 11 bases identical to TRBD2. The CDR3 sequence is 14 residues long. Trimming took 6 bases from V and 4 from J; bases not matched to a gene: 3. Germline CDR1 reads SGHTA; CDR2 reads FQGNSA. CDR3 nucleotides: TGTGCCAGCAGGACTAGCGGGGCGGCAGATACGCAGTATTTT. It translates to CASRTSGAADTQYF.

This clone was seen a single time. This chain connects TRBV18 to TRBJ2-1, with 8 bases fitting TRBD1. Trimming at V came to 1 base and at J to 6 bases, leaving 8 bases not matched to a gene. Germline loops: CDR1 KGHSH, CDR2 LQKENI. This CDR3 has 16 amino acids. The DNA for the CDR3 is TGTGCCAGCTCACCACGTGGACAGGGCCCCAGCAATGAGCAGTTCTTC. Its protein is CASSPRGQGPSNEQFF.

V is TRBV18 and J is TRBJ2-5; TRBD2 is a possible D gene (6 bases). The germline V and J ends were trimmed by 3 bases and 5 bases, with 13 bases remaining between them. The CDR3 runs to 14 residues. Germline values: CDR1 KGHSH, CDR2 LQKENI. CDR3 sequence: CASSPGGPGETQYF. CDR3 bases: TGTGCCAGCTCACCCGGGGGTCCCGGGGAGACCCAGTACTTC.

The chain combines TRBV27 with TRBJ1-2, with 8 bases matching TRBD1. The V gene's germline CDR1 is MNHEY and CDR2 SMNVEV (reference sequence). The CDR3 runs 15 residues. The V segment lost 3 bases and the J segment 4 bases; nucleotides outside the gene matches: 7. The CDR3 region is CASSFGAGGSYGYTF. The CDR3 coding sequence is TGTGCCAGCAGTTTTGGTGCAGGGGGCAGCTATGGCTACACCTTC.

This clone was recorded a few times. This sequence joins TRBV19 and TRBJ1-1, with D possibly TRBD1 on 6 matching bases. V was cut by 4 bases and J by 4 bases, with 19 bases left in between. Germline lookup yields CDR1 LNHDA and CDR2 SQIVND (reference sequence). This CDR3 comprises 16 residues. The chain's CDR3 is CASSRTGLPPGTEAFF. CDR3 DNA sequence: TGTGCCAGTAGTAGAACAGGGCTTCCCCCGGGCACTGAAGCTTTCTTT.

The chain recombines TRBV24-1 with TRBJ1-2; D might be TRBD1 (6 bases). Germline loops: CDR1 KGHDR, CDR2 SFDVKD. V was clipped by 4 bases and J by 4 bases, with 24 bases between them. This CDR3 is built from 18 residues. DNA for the CDR3: TGTGCCACCAGTGACCCTAGGGGGGGGCCCGATTCTAGCTATGGCTACACCTTC. Its translation is CATSDPRGGPDSSYGYTF.

The chain has TRBV28 and TRBJ1-1; D gene unclear. Trimming took 10 bases from V and 1 from J, leaving 22 bases between them. There are 16 residues in the CDR3. The germline gives CDR1 MDHEN, CDR2 SYDVKM. The CDR3 is CATHLAAGSANTEAFF. The CDR3 DNA sequence: TGTGCCACCCACCTAGCAGCCGGGTCAGCGAACACTGAAGCTTTCTTT.

The CDR3 DNA follows: TGCGCCAGCAGCTTCGGAGATGAAGCTTTCTTT. This sequence encodes CASSFGDEAFF. The chain recombines TRBV5-1 with TRBJ1-1; D unclear. Trimming took off 2 bases at V and 7 bases at J, with 6 bases between the two ends. This CDR3 is 11 amino acids long. Germline CDR1 and CDR2: SGHRS and YFSETQ.

The chain is built from TRBV6-5 and TRBJ2-5, with TRBD1 matching over 9 bases. CDR1 MNHEY and CDR2 SVGAGI come from the germline V gene. Germline trimming cut 9 bases from V and 2 bases from J; bases unmatched to any gene: 7. The CDR3 extends over 14 amino acids. The CDR3 sequence is CASSDRGGQETQYF. The DNA for the CDR3 is TGTGCCAGTTCGGACAGGGGAGGGCAAGAGACCCAGTACTTC.

The chain carries TRBV18 and TRBJ2-5; 7 positions agree with TRBD2. The CDR3 covers 16 residues. Per the germline V gene, CDR1 is KGHSH and CDR2 is LQKENI. Trimming at V came to 2 bases and at J to 5 bases, leaving 11 bases not matched to a gene. The CDR3 sequence: CASSPARLAGGETQYF. For the CDR3, the DNA is TGTGCCAGCTCACCAGCCAGACTAGCTGGTGGGGAGACCCAGTACTTC.

Points on this clone: This specimen includes other DNA sequences encoding the same CDR3. This rearrangement joins TRBV6-1 to TRBJ2-1, with 10 nucleotides matching TRBD2. V shed 3 bases and J 4 bases; nucleotides not matched to a gene: 3. CDR3 length: 15 residues. Germline V lookup: CDR1 MNHNS, CDR2 SASEGT. The CDR3 sequence: CASSEQRGGYNEQFF. For the CDR3, the DNA is TGTGCCAGCAGTGAGCAGCGGGGGGGTTACAATGAGCAGTTCTTC.

This chain uses TRBV5-1 with TRBJ2-3; the D is unclear. The germline V gene encodes CDR1 SGHRS and CDR2 YFSETQ. The V end was cut by 5 bases, the J end by 0 bases, with 10 bases between. The CDR3 consists of 14 residues. CDR3 DNA: TGCGCCAGCAGGCGGTACCCTAGCACAGATACGCAGTATTTT. Its translation is CASRRYPSTDTQYF.

This clone was seen once. The chain has TRBV7-6 and TRBJ2-3, with 8 positions matching TRBD2. The CDR3 loop spans 16 amino acids. CDR1 is SGHVS, CDR2 FNYEAQ, per germline. V shed 4 bases, J shed 4 bases, and the junction held 10 bases outside the gene matches. The CDR3 bases are TGTGCCAGCAGCTACGGCCCGGGGGGGCGGGCAGATACGCAGTATTTT. Protein: CASSYGPGGRADTQYF.

The chain uses TRBV19 and TRBJ2-1; D possibly corresponds to TRBD1 (6 bases). The germline V gene has CDR1 LNHDA and CDR2 SQIVND (reference sequence). The CDR3 spans 15 residues. V was clipped by 8 bases and J by 1 base, with 15 bases between them. The CDR3 sequence is CASSQQGQSYNEQFF. The CDR3 DNA reads as TGTGCCAGTTCTCAACAGGGTCAATCCTACAATGAGCAGTTCTTC. The whole variable domain, remainder taken from reference TRBV19 and TRBJ2-1, is DGGITQSPKYLFRKEGQNVTLSCEQNLNHDAMYWYRQDPGQGLRLIYYSQIVNDFQKGDIAEGYSVSREKKESFPLTVTSAQKNPTAFYLCASSQQGQSYNEQFFGPGTRLTVL.

The chain is built from TRBV3-1 (or the pseudogene TRBV3-2) and TRBJ2-1; D uncertain. The CDR3 runs to 15 residues. Germline CDR1 LGHDT, CDR2 YNNKEL (reference sequence). Trimming stripped 0 bases from V and 1 base from J, with 7 bases between. The CDR3 region is CASSQDPGSYNEQFF. CDR3 nucleotides: TGTGCCAGCAGCCAAGACCCCGGGTCCTACAATGAGCAGTTCTTC.

The V gene is TRBV7-2, the J gene TRBJ2-3; tentative D call: TRBD1 (6 bases). Trimming stripped 6 bases from V and 3 bases from J, with 16 bases between. The CDR3 consists of 15 residues. The V gene's germline CDR1 is SGHTA and CDR2 FQGNSA. The CDR3 bases are TGTGCCAGCAGGGCAGGGGACGCTGGGACAGATACGCAGTATTTT. Translation: CASRAGDAGTDTQYF.

This chain joins TRBV27 and TRBJ2-2; D is perhaps TRBD2 (7 bases). Germline assignment: CDR1 MNHEY and CDR2 SMNVEV (reference sequence). The CDR3 has 15 amino acids. Trimming shortened V by 1 base and J by 7 bases, and 13 bases separated the two germline ends. CDR3 DNA sequence: TGTGCCAGCAGTTTATACGCGGGGGCGGTCGGGGAGCTGTTTTTT. Translated: CASSLYAGAVGELFF.

Notes on this clone: The sample has other DNA sequences that encode this CDR3 too. The genes are TRBV24-1 and TRBJ1-2; TRBD1 is a possible D gene (6 bases). The CDR3 consists of 14 residues. CDR1 KGHDR and CDR2 SFDVKD come from the germline V gene. V lost 4 bases to trimming and J lost 2 bases, with 10 bases between them. CDR3 DNA: TGTGCCACCAGTGACCTGGACAGAAACTATGGCTACACCTTC. The encoded protein is CATSDLDRNYGYTF.

The rearrangement uses TRBV6-5 and TRBJ1-1, with D maybe TRBD1 (6 bases). CDR3 length equals 13 residues. Deletions cut 2 bases from V and 4 bases from J, with 8 bases between. Looked up from germline, CDR1 is MNHEY and CDR2 is SVGAGI. The CDR3 reads CASSYKGGTEAFF. CDR3 sequence (DNA): TGTGCCAGCAGTTACAAAGGGGGCACTGAAGCTTTCTTT.

In its sample, this clone was seen once. The gene calls are TRBV6-1 and TRBJ1-2; D is undetermined. Germline V lookup: CDR1 MNHNS, CDR2 SASEGT. The ends were cut back, 3 bases at V and 6 bases at J, with 20 bases in the middle. The CDR3 is 16 amino acids. CDR3 coding DNA: TGTGCCAGCAGTGATGTGGGAACAGCCTCGGGAGATGGCTACACCTTC. Its protein is CASSDVGTASGDGYTF.

This clone occurred once. V usage is TRBV30 and J usage is TRBJ1-3; D possibly corresponds to TRBD1 (6 bases). The germline V gene encodes CDR1 GTSNPN and CDR2 SVGIG (reference sequence). This CDR3 comprises 14 residues. Deletions cut 4 bases from V and 4 bases from J, with 14 bases between. The CDR3: CAWTPGASGNTIYF. The CDR3 region has the DNA TGTGCCTGGACCCCAGGGGCGTCCGGAAACACCATATATTTT. The variable domain in full, with the rest retrieved from reference TRBV30 and TRBJ1-3, is SQTIHQWPATLVQPVGSPLSLECTVEGTSNPNLYWYRQAAGRGLQLLFYSVGIGQISSEVPQNLSASRPQDRQFILSSKKLLLSDSGFYLCAWTPGASGNTIYFGEGSWLTVV.

The chain uses TRBV4-2 and TRBJ1-4; TRBD1 aligns across 10 bases. The CDR3 has 16 amino acids. CDR1 and CDR2 (germline): LGHNA, YNFKEQ. The V segment lost 0 bases and the J segment 8 bases; nucleotides outside the gene matches: 6. The DNA for the CDR3 is TGTGCCAGCAGCCAAGAGATGACAGGGGGCGGCGAAAAACTGTTTTTT. Amino acid sequence: CASSQEMTGGGEKLFF.

The chain employs TRBV7-2 and TRBJ2-2; D remains unclear. Trimming pared 2 bases from V and 6 bases from J, leaving 7 bases between. The CDR3 runs to 13 residues. Germline-derived CDR1 and CDR2 are SGHTA and FQGNSA. The CDR3 here is CASSLFGPGELFF. The CDR3, as DNA: TGTGCCAGCAGCTTATTTGGGCCCGGGGAGCTGTTTTTT.

The J gene is TRBJ1-2, the V gene TRBV6-5; no clear D. The CDR3 consists of 15 residues. Germline loops: CDR1 MNHEY, CDR2 SVGAGI. The germline V and J ends were trimmed by 0 bases and 4 bases, with 12 bases remaining between them. The CDR3 sequence is CASSYSMAGPYGYTF. In nucleotides, the CDR3 is TGTGCCAGCAGTTACTCGATGGCAGGCCCCTATGGCTACACCTTC.

This chain connects TRBV4-1 to TRBJ1-2, with D perhaps matching TRBD1 (5 bases). This CDR3 spans 14 amino acids. V lost 1 base and J lost 8, with 14 bases in between. CDR1 and CDR2 from the germline V gene are MGHRA and YSYEKL. CDR3 coding DNA: TGCGCCAGCAGCCAAGTCGGAACAGGTGGCGGCTACACCTTC. Encoded protein: CASSQVGTGGGYTF.